Listed here are 26 T cell receptor beta chains from one sample, sequenced in a study of shared clonotypes between healthy human individuals. The assay was immunoSEQ multiplex PCR, and TCRdb's table has in-frame clones only and misses some. The table records 2 million to 3 million clones, 90% to 95% of them present only once. The source material was naive CD4+ T cells from PBMCs. Subset described: CD45RA+ positively selected. These receptor sequences come from a man younger than 35 in good health. Some clones in this sample may be carry-over from other donors' samples.

The DNA of the CDR3 is TGCGCCAGCAGCCACGCGACTAGCCACACCGGGGAGCTGTTTTTT. Protein sequence: CASSHATSHTGELFF. The chain combines TRBV4-1 with TRBJ2-2; TRBD2 aligns across 7 bases. V lost 3 bases to trimming and J lost 3 bases; unmatched junction nucleotides: 4. CDR1 MGHRA and CDR2 YSYEKL come from the germline V gene. The length of the CDR3 is 15 residues.

The chain uses TRBV18 and TRBJ2-2; D possibly corresponds to TRBD2 (5 bases). The CDR3 covers 14 residues. The ends were cut back, 3 bases at V and 4 bases at J, with 9 bases in the middle. Germline-derived CDR1 and CDR2 are KGHSH and LQKENI. The CDR3 region is CASSPSGITGELFF. The CDR3 nucleotides are TGTGCCAGCTCACCGTCGGGGATCACCGGGGAGCTGTTTTTT.

This chain joins TRBV4-3 and TRBJ1-4; D remains unclear. V dropped 5 bases and J dropped 5 bases, with 18 bases sitting between them. The CDR3 is 16 amino acids. CDR1 and CDR2 from the germline V gene are LGHNA and YSLEER. The DNA for the CDR3 is TGCGCCAGCAGCGCACGGATAGGCAGTGGGAATGAAAAACTGTTTTTT. It encodes CASSARIGSGNEKLFF.

This chain links TRBV29-1 with TRBJ2-7; 8 nucleotides align to TRBD1. CDR1 and CDR2 from the germline V gene are SQVTM and ANQGSEA. The length of the CDR3 is 16 residues. Trimming cost V 0 bases and J 1 base; bases outside gene matches: 8. The CDR3 loop reads CSVEDGSGTGSYEQYF. CDR3 coding DNA: TGCAGCGTTGAAGATGGGTCCGGGACAGGTTCCTACGAGCAGTACTTC.

This sequence joins TRBV9 and TRBJ2-7, with 9 nucleotides matching TRBD1. Germline lookup yields CDR1 SGDLS and CDR2 YYNGEE. The CDR3 totals 17 residues. V shed 2 bases and J 5 bases; nucleotides not matched to a gene: 14. The DNA of the CDR3 is TGTGCCAGCAGCGTTACGATAACGGGACAGGGAATGAACGAGCAGTACTTC. It encodes CASSVTITGQGMNEQYF.

The chain recombines TRBV2 with TRBJ1-2; 7 bases are a match to TRBD1. CDR1 is SNHLY, CDR2 FYNNEI, per germline. The CDR3 has 12 residues. Losses at the gene ends were 6 bases for V and 8 bases for J; bases not matched to a gene: 6. In nucleotides, the CDR3 is TGTGCCAGCAGGACAGGGTTTGAAGGCTACACCTTC. This gives the protein CASRTGFEGYTF.

The chain links TRBV19 to TRBJ2-1; 12 nucleotides align to TRBD2. CDR3 length: 15 residues. Germline values: CDR1 LNHDA, CDR2 SQIVND (reference sequence). V was clipped by 6 bases and J by 6 bases; unmatched bases: 6. CDR3 amino acids: CASSLGLAGGNEQFF. CDR3 sequence (DNA): TGTGCCAGTAGCCTGGGACTAGCGGGTGGCAATGAGCAGTTCTTC. Together with reference TRBV19 and TRBJ2-1, the CDR3 gives the full variable domain: DGGITQSPKYLFRKEGQNVTLSCEQNLNHDAMYWYRQDPGQGLRLIYYSQIVNDFQKGDIAEGYSVSREKKESFPLTVTSAQKNPTAFYLCASSLGLAGGNEQFFGPGTRLTVL.

This clone was detected a few times. The chain has TRBV30 and TRBJ1-2; tentatively, D is TRBD1 (5 bases). The germline gives CDR1 GTSNPN, CDR2 SVGIG (reference sequence). V was cut by 5 bases and J by 2 bases, with 12 bases left in between. CDR3 length equals 13 residues. The CDR3 loop reads CAWEEWGNYGYTF. For the CDR3, the DNA is TGTGCCTGGGAGGAATGGGGGAACTATGGCTACACCTTC.

The CDR3 sequence: CASSHLPTGVNTGELFF. The DNA for the CDR3 is TGTGCCAGCAGCCACCTCCCGACAGGGGTTAACACCGGGGAGCTGTTTTTT. This chain uses TRBV7-9 with TRBJ2-2; TRBD1 aligns across 8 bases. The germline gives CDR1 SEHNR, CDR2 FQNEAQ (reference sequence). The CDR3 is 17 residues long. V was pared by 5 bases and J by 2 bases, with 10 bases of the junction left unmatched.

The gene calls are TRBV7-8 and TRBJ1-5; a weak D match, TRBD1 (6 bases). The V end lost 1 base, the J end lost 3 bases, and 10 bases lay between the germline ends. This CDR3 comprises 15 residues. Germline V gene sequence: CDR1 SGHVS, CDR2 FQNEAQ. In DNA form, the CDR3 reads TGTGCCAGCAGCTTAGAGCAGGGGATCAATCAGCCCCAGCATTTT. It translates to CASSLEQGINQPQHF.

This clone was seen a single time. This rearrangement joins TRBV7-3 to TRBJ2-3; weak D call: TRBD1 (5 bases). Trimming took 4 bases from V and 3 from J, leaving 14 bases between them. This CDR3 is 15 amino acids long. Germline V CDR1 and CDR2: SGHTA, FQGTGA. The CDR3 bases are TGTGCCAGCAGCTCAGGGATTTCTGTAACAGATACGCAGTATTTT. Its translation is CASSSGISVTDTQYF.

The rearrangement uses TRBV5-1 and TRBJ2-1; D is possibly TRBD2 (5 bases). CDR3 length equals 15 residues. Trimming pared 4 bases from V and 0 bases from J, leaving 11 bases between. Germline V gene sequence: CDR1 SGHRS, CDR2 YFSETQ. CDR3 sequence reads: CASSPGLGSYNEQFF. The CDR3 region has the DNA TGCGCCAGCAGCCCCGGACTCGGCTCCTACAATGAGCAGTTCTTC.

This chain uses TRBV7-9 with TRBJ1-6, with D possibly being TRBD1 (6 bases). The CDR3 runs 16 residues. Trimming left V 1 base short and J 10 bases short, with 17 bases between. CDR1 is SEHNR and CDR2 is FQNEAQ in the germline V gene (reference sequence). CDR3 residues: CASSLVRSGALSPLHF. In DNA, the CDR3 is TGTGCCAGCAGCTTAGTAAGGTCAGGGGCGCTATCACCCCTCCACTTT. The whole variable domain, remainder taken from reference TRBV7-9 and TRBJ1-6, is DTGVSQNPRHKITKRGQNVTFRCDPISEHNRLYWYRQTLGQGPEFLTYFQNEAQLEKSRLLSDRFSAERPKGSFSTLEIQRTEQGDSAMYLCASSLVRSGALSPLHFGNGTRLTVT.

This chain connects TRBV7-9 to TRBJ2-7, with D unclear. The CDR3 runs to 12 residues. Germline V gives CDR1 SEHNR, CDR2 FQNEAQ (reference sequence). V was clipped by 2 bases and J by 2 bases, with 4 bases between them. The CDR3 reads CASSLWTYEQYF. For the CDR3, the DNA is TGTGCCAGCAGCTTATGGACCTACGAGCAGTACTTC.

Comment on this clone: Additional DNA sequences in this sample encode the identical CDR3. CDR3 nucleotide sequence: TGTGCCAGCAGTTTAGCAGGACCTAACACTGAAGCTTTCTTT. Amino acid sequence: CASSLAGPNTEAFF. V is TRBV28 and J is TRBJ1-1, with D unresolved. This CDR3 comprises 14 residues. The germline V gene encodes CDR1 MDHEN and CDR2 SYDVKM. The V gene lost 2 bases and the J gene lost 2 bases, with 9 bases spanning the gap.

This chain uses TRBV5-1 with TRBJ2-2; a possible D gene is TRBD2 (5 bases). The CDR3 has 16 amino acids. CDR1 SGHRS and CDR2 YFSETQ come from the germline V gene. V was clipped by 1 base and J by 1 base, with 11 bases between them. The CDR3 DNA sequence: TGCGCCAGCAGCTTGTTTGCCGGGGTGAACACCGGGGAGCTGTTTTTT. This codes for CASSLFAGVNTGELFF.

This clone was detected only a few times. V and J are TRBV4-1 and TRBJ1-3; 10 bases are shared with TRBD1. The CDR3 has 15 amino acids. J was trimmed by 8 bases and V by 4 bases; bases with no gene match: 8. CDR1 is MGHRA and CDR2 is YSYEKL in the germline V gene. In nucleotides, the CDR3 is TGCGCCAGCAGCCGGGGACAGGGGCTGGGATACACCATATATTTT. Protein: CASSRGQGLGYTIYF.

DNA for the CDR3: TGTGCCATCAGTGAGCCGGGGAGGGAAGAGACCCAGTACTTC. This encodes CAISEPGREETQYF. V and J are TRBV10-3 and TRBJ2-5, with 7 bases identical to TRBD2. Germline loops: CDR1 ENHRY, CDR2 SYGVKD. The CDR3 runs 14 residues. Losses at the gene ends were 2 bases for V and 3 bases for J; bases not matched to a gene: 3.

This clone was recorded only once. The chain links TRBV27 to TRBJ1-1; D uncertain. Deletions cut 6 bases from V and 2 bases from J, with 10 bases between. CDR3 length: 13 residues. The germline gives CDR1 MNHEY, CDR2 SMNVEV (reference sequence). The CDR3 coding sequence is TGTGCCAGCAGGGGGTGGGGAAACACTGAAGCTTTCTTT. Amino acid sequence: CASRGWGNTEAFF.

The rearrangement joins TRBV5-8 to TRBJ1-5, with a possible D match to TRBD1 (5 bases). The germline V gene has CDR1 SGHTS and CDR2 YDEGEE. The ends were cut back, 2 bases at V and 2 bases at J, with 11 bases in the middle. This CDR3 has 15 residues. Written as DNA, the CDR3 is TGTGCCAGCAGCTTCTCGGGGACGGGCAATCAGCCCCAGCATTTT. Translated, it gives CASSFSGTGNQPQHF. Full variable domain (outside the CDR3, taken from reference TRBV5-8 and TRBJ1-5): EAGVTQSPTHLIKTRGQQATLRCSPISGHTSVYWYQQALGLGLQFLLWYDEGEERNRGNFPPRFSGRQFPNYSSELNVNALELEDSALYLCASSFSGTGNQPQHFGDGTRLSIL.

V and J are TRBV28 and TRBJ1-1; D ambiguous. Trimming cost V 4 bases and J 0 bases, with 12 bases left between them. The length of the CDR3 is 15 residues. CDR1 is MDHEN, CDR2 SYDVKM, per germline. CDR3 in amino acids: CASSSLRIMNTEAFF. The CDR3 bases are TGTGCCAGCAGTTCCCTTAGAATCATGAACACTGAAGCTTTCTTT. The full variable domain, its missing parts supplied by reference TRBV28 and TRBJ1-1, is DVKVTQSSRYLVKRTGEKVFLECVQDMDHENMFWYRQDPGLGLRLIYFSYDVKMKEKGDIPEGYSVSREKKERFSLILESASTNQTSMYLCASSSLRIMNTEAFFGQGTRLTVV.

For the CDR3, the DNA is TGCAGCGGGGTCGAGGGTCAAGAGACCCAGTACTTC. The encoded protein is CSGVEGQETQYF. V usage is TRBV29-1 and J usage is TRBJ2-5; tentatively, D is TRBD2 (5 bases). Trimming removed 7 bases from V and 2 bases from J, with 11 bases in between. The CDR3 is 12 residues long. CDR1 SQVTM and CDR2 ANQGSEA come from the germline V gene.

This chain uses TRBV13 with TRBJ2-7, with 7 bases lining up with TRBD2. Trimming removed 5 bases from V and 4 bases from J; junction bases left unmatched: 11. CDR1 is PRHDT and CDR2 is FYEKMQ in the germline V gene (reference sequence). The CDR3 sequence is 15 residues long. CDR3 DNA: TGTGCCAGCAGCGACCGGGGGGACGGGAGTTACGAGCAGTACTTC. Translation gives CASSDRGDGSYEQYF.

The chain couples TRBV5-4 to TRBJ1-2; 9 nucleotides match TRBD1. The CDR3 runs to 15 residues. Germline loops: CDR1 SGHNT, CDR2 YYREEE (reference sequence). V was clipped by 2 bases and J by 1 base; unmatched bases: 3. The CDR3 region has the DNA TGTGCCAGCAGCTTAGGGACAGGGTATAACTATGGCTACACCTTC. Amino acid sequence: CASSLGTGYNYGYTF.

This chain joins TRBV7-3 and TRBJ2-7; 9 nucleotides agree with TRBD2. The V gene's germline CDR1 is SGHTA and CDR2 FQGTGA. The CDR3 is made up of 15 amino acids. V shed 5 bases, J shed 2 bases, and the junction held 7 bases outside the gene matches. CDR3 sequence (DNA): TGTGCCAGCAGCGCCGAGCTAGCGGGACCCTACGAGCAGTACTTC. This codes for CASSAELAGPYEQYF.

The J gene is TRBJ2-1, the V gene TRBV7-9; D unresolved. CDR3 length: 11 amino acids. In germline, CDR1 is SEHNR, CDR2 FQNEAQ (reference sequence). Trimming pared 3 bases from V and 8 bases from J, leaving 5 bases between. CDR3 in amino acids: CASSFSDEQFF. CDR3 DNA: TGTGCCAGCAGCTTTTCGGATGAGCAGTTCTTC.